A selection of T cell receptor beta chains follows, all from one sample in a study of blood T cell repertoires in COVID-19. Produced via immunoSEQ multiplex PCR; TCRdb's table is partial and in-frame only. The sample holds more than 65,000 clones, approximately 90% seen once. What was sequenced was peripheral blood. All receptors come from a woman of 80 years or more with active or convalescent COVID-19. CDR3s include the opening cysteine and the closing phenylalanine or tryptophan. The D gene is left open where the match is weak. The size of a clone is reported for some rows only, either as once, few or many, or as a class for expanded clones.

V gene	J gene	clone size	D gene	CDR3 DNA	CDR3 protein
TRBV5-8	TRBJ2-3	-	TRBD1	TGTGCCAGCAGCCGACAGGGGTTCTCCCCGCAAGATACGCAGTATTTT	CASSRQGFSPQDTQYF
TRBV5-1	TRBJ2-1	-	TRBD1	TGCGCCAGCAGCTTGGGGGGACAGAACTCCGAGCAGTTCTTC	CASSLGGQNSEQFF
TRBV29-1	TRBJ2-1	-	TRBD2	TGCAGCGCTCCTAGCGGGAGGGCGTACAATGAGCAGTTCTTC	CSAPSGRAYNEQFF
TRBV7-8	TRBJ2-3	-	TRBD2	TGTGCCAGCAACAAATACTATCCGGGACTAGCGGGAACAGATACGCAGTATTTT	CASNKYYPGLAGTDTQYF
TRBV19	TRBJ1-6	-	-	TGTGCCAGTAGTATAGGTCGCAGGTTGGATTCACCCCTCCACTTT	CASSIGRRLDSPLHF
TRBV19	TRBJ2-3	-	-	TGTGCCACCAGGCGGGCGGGCGTGGCAGATACGCAGTATTTT	CATRRAGVADTQYF
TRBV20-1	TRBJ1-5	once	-	TGCAGTGCTAGTCCAAATCAGCCCCAGCATTTT	CSASPNQPQHF
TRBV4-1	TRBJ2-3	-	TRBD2	TGCGCCAGCAGCCAAGCCCCTAGCGGGAGCTCAGATACGCAGTATTTT	CASSQAPSGSSDTQYF
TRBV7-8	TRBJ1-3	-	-	TGTGCCAGCAGCTTAACAGGTCCCCTCTCTGGAAACACCATATATTTT	CASSLTGPLSGNTIYF
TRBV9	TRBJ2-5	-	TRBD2	TGTGCCAGCAGCGTCGGGACTAGCGGGAGAGGAGAGACCCAGTACTTC	CASSVGTSGRGETQYF
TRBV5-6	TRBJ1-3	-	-	TGTGCCAGCAGCTTGGGGCTTGGAAACACCATATATTTT	CASSLGLGNTIYF
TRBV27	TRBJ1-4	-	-	TGTGCCAGCAGTTCCGCCGGGACACAGAATGAAAAACTGTTTTTT	CASSSAGTQNEKLFF
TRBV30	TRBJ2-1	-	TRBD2	TGTGCGGGGGGGACTAGCGGGAGGGCTGCCCACAATGAGCAGTTCTTC	CAGGTSGRAAHNEQFF
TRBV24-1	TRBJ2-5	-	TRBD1	TGTGCCACCAGTGATTTGGGGGGACAGGGGGCTGAAGAGACCCAGTACTTC	CATSDLGGQGAEETQYF
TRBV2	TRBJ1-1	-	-	TGTGCCAGCAGTGCAGAGGGAACTGTAAATGAAGCTTTCTTT	CASSAEGTVNEAFF
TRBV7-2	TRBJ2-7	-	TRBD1	TGTGCCAGCAGACCCTCGACAGGGTTGGGCGAGCAGTACTTC	CASRPSTGLGEQYF
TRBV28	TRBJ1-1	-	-	TGTGCCAGCAGTCCCCACCTCGGGGGGAAGAACACTGAAGCTTTCTTT	CASSPHLGGKNTEAFF
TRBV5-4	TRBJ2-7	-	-	TGTGCCAGCAGCGACTCCTTAAAGATTAACGAGCAGTACTTC	CASSDSLKINEQYF
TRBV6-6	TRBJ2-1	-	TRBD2	TGTGCCAGCACCGTACTAGCGGGGGGGCTCGGTGAGCAGTTCTTC	CASTVLAGGLGEQFF
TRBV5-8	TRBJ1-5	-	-	TGTGCCAGTCTCCGGGGGGGGGCCCTTCAGCCCCAGCATTTT	CASLRGGALQPQHF
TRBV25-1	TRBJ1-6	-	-	TGTGCCAGCAGTGAATCGGGGGGAGTTCGAGATCCTTCACCCCTCCACTTT	CASSESGGVRDPSPLHF
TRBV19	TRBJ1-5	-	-	TGTGCCAGTAGTATAGAGGGGCAGGGATGGAATCAGCCCCAGCATTTT	CASSIEGQGWNQPQHF
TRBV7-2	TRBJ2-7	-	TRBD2	TGTGCCAGCAGCCAGAGCGGGAGGGCCGACGAGCAGTACTTC	CASSQSGRADEQYF
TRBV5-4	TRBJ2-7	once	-	TGTGCCAGCAGCTCGACATCAATTTACGAGCAGTACTTC	CASSSTSIYEQYF
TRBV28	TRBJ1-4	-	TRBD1	TGTGCCAGCAGCTTGACAGGGTCTAATGAAAAACTGTTTTTT	CASSLTGSNEKLFF
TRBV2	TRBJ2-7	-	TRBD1	TGTGCCAGCAGTGAAGGAGGAACGGGACAGGTTTACGAGCAGTACTTC	CASSEGGTGQVYEQYF
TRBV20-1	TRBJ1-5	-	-	TGCAGTGCCAGTCGCGGACAGTTCAATCAGCCCCAGCATTTT	CSASRGQFNQPQHF
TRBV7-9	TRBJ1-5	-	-	TGTGCCAGCAGCTTAGGTCAGATGCAGGGCCAGCCCCAGCATTTT	CASSLGQMQGQPQHF
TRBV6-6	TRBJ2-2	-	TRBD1	TGTGCCAGCAGCCGACAGGGGGCCGCCGGGGAGCTGTTTTTT	CASSRQGAAGELFF
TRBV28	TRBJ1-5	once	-	TGTGCCAGCAGTTTAGTCCAGGGGAGCAATCAGCCCCAGCATTTT	CASSLVQGSNQPQHF
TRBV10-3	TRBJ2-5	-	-	TGTGCCATCAGTGGCGTCGAGGAGACCCAGTACTTC	CAISGVEETQYF